This T cell receptor (beta chain) stems from a study of breast tumors, draining lymph nodes, adjacent tissues. Overall study findings and caveats: Tumor repertoires ranked between lymph nodes and nontumor tissue in diversity, with V and J gene preferences.

By sample share, this clonotype is medium-sized. The antigen is unknown. Germline values: CDR1 SQVTM, CDR2 ANQGSEA. There are 15 residues in the CDR3. Trimming cost V 4 bases and J 2 bases; bases outside gene matches: 11. TCRdb reanalysed the multiplex PCR reads using MiXCR and keeps one entry per CDR3 protein. The profile shows about 14,000 distinct CDR3 sequences, 55% to 60% of them singletons. This sequence originates from a female donor with breast cancer. Some clones in this sample may be carry-over from other donors' samples. The chain joins TRBV29-1 to TRBJ2-7, with 7 positions matching TRBD2. The sample consisted of tumor-adjacent breast tissue. CDR3 sequence (DNA): TGCAGCGTTGGTGGTGCGCGGGGGACGACCTACGAGCAGTACTTC. This translates into CSVGGARGTTYEQYF.